This T cell receptor beta chain stems from a study of CXCR3-negative and CXCR3-positive naive CD8 T cells. As to this clonotype: Its antigen is not known.

The study, taken as a whole, reports: Naive cells that were CXCR3-positive had more hydrophobic TRB CDR3s (compared with CXCR3-negative naive cells).

This CDR3 is 15 amino acids long. The germline V gene has CDR1 KGHSH and CDR2 LQKENI. CD45RO-CCR7+CD27+CD95- was the phenotype of naive CD8+ T cells. All TRB cDNA libraries came from 5' RACE performed with UMI labels. Each CDR3 protein gets one entry in TCRdb, which reprocessed the 5' RACE reads and gives no DNA. The sample table includes around 81,000 distinct CDR3 sequences. Sequencing input: naive CXCR3- CD8+ T cells from blood. Subset indicated: CD45RO-CCR7+CD27+CD95- naive CD8+ T cells lacking CXCR3 (TNR3-). V usage is TRBV18 and J usage is TRBJ2-7; the D call of TRBD1 rests on TCRdb alone, since no DNA is present to check it. The TCR sequence derives from a human donor in good health. Some clones in this sample may be carry-over from other donors' samples. CDR3 in amino acids: CASSPPEGAYYEQYF.